Listed below are T cell receptor beta chains from one sample, sequenced in a study of T-cell reconstitution after alpha-beta-depleted transplantation in children. TCRdb called the PCR reads again in MiXCR, with one record for every CDR3 protein. Among roughly 200,000 distinct CDR3 sequences listed, 11% were seen once. Material: PBMCs, obtained before TCRalphabeta/CD19-depleted stem cell transplant. The receptor source for this set is a child younger than two with acute myeloid leukemia, due to receive a stem cell transplant. CDR3s leave out the opening cysteine and the closing phenylalanine or tryptophan. The order of the fields is CDR3 protein, J gene, V gene.

ASSEQPGQVYEQY | TRBJ2-7 | TRBV10-1
ASSRDRGSHEQY | TRBJ2-7 | TRBV5-1
SATHTTGELF | TRBJ2-2 | TRBV20-1
ASSRLGTSGKSVYNEQF | TRBJ2-1 | TRBV4-3
ASSDRDRAYEQY | TRBJ2-7 | TRBV21-1
ASSFRTGGRAF | TRBJ1-1 | TRBV28
ASSGRDYGYT | TRBJ1-2 | TRBV25-1
ASSRAGTRNNEQF | TRBJ2-1 | TRBV12-3/TRBV12-4
ASSQSGGQSTDTQY | TRBJ2-3 | TRBV23-1
ASSVDRGVEKLF | TRBJ1-4 | TRBV7-8
SASLAGHSYEQY | TRBJ2-7 | TRBV20-1
SAARAATYNEQF | TRBJ2-1 | TRBV20-1
ASRPGLAGEETQY | TRBJ2-5 | TRBV11-1
ASSLVASPGELF | TRBJ2-2 | TRBV7-2
ASSAGQEPYGYT | TRBJ1-2 | TRBV19
ASSLAGGPISYEQY | TRBJ2-7 | TRBV12-3/TRBV12-4
ASGAGGGNEQF | TRBJ2-1 | TRBV28
ASSLGNANTGELF | TRBJ2-2 | TRBV7-2
SVAMDGGNQPQH | TRBJ1-5 | TRBV29-1
SAYGLAGPEDIQY | TRBJ2-4 | TRBV20-1
ASRAGTGAYEQY | TRBJ2-7 | TRBV12-3/TRBV12-4
ASSCPDCYGYT | TRBJ1-2 | TRBV6-5
SAKNWQRGNTGELF | TRBJ2-2 | TRBV20-1
SASGDLSYNEQF | TRBJ2-1 | TRBV20-1
ASSVAPNLRPYNEQF | TRBJ2-1 | TRBV9
STSLQGHEQY | TRBJ2-7 | TRBV29-1
ASSLVDSRRSSYNSPLH | TRBJ1-6 | TRBV5-1
ASRRFSNQPQH | TRBJ1-5 | TRBV28
ASSDVAGETQY | TRBJ2-5 | TRBV2